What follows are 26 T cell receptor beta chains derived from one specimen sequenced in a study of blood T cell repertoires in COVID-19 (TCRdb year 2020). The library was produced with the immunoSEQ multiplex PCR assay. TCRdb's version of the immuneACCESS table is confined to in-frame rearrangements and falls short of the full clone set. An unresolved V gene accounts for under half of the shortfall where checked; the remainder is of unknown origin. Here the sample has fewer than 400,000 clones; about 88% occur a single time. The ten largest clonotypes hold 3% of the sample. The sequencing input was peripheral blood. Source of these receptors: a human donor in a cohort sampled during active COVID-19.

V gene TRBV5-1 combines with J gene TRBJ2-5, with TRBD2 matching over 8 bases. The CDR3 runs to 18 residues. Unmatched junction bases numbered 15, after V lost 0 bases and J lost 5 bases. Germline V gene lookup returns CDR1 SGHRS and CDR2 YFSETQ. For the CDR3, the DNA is TGCGCCAGCAGCTTGGCCGCGGGGGGCTCCTTTGGGTGGGAGACCCAGTACTTC. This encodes CASSLAAGGSFGWETQYF.

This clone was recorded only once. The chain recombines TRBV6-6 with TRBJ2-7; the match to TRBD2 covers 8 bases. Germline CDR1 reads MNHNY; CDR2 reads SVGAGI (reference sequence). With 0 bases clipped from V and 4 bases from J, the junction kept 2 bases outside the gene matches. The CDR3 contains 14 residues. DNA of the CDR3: TGTGCCAGCAGTTACTCTAGCGGGATTTACGAGCAGTACTTC. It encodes CASSYSSGIYEQYF.

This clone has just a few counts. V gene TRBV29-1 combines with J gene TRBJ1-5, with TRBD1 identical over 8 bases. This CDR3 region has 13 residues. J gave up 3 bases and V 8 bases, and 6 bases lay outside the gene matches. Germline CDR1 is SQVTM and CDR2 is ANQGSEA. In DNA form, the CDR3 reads TGCAGCACTTCAGGGGGCAACAATCAGCCCCAGCATTTT. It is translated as CSTSGGNNQPQHF.

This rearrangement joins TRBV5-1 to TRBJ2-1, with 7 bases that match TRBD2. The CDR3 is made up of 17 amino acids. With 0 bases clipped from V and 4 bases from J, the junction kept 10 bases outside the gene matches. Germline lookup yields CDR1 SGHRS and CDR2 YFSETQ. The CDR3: CASSLVPSGENYNEQFF. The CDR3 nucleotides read TGCGCCAGCAGCTTGGTGCCTAGCGGAGAAAATTACAATGAGCAGTTCTTC.

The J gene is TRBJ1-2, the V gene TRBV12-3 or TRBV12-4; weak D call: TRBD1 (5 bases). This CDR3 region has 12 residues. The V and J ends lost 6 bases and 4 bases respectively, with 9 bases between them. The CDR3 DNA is TGTGCCAGCAGCCAGGGTACCTATGGCTACACCTTC. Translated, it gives CASSQGTYGYTF.

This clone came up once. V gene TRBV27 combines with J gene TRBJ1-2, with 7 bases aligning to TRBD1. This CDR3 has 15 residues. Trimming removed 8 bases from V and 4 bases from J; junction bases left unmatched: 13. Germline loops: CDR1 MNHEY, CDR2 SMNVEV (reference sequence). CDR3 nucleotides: TGTGCCAGCGCCGCTCGGAGGGGGCTCGGCTATGGCTACACCTTC. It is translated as CASAARRGLGYGYTF.

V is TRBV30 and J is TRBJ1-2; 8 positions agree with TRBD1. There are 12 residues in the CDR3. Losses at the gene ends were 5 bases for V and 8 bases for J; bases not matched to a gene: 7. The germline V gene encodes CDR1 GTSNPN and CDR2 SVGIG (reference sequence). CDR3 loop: CAWATGGGGYTF. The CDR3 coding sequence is TGTGCCTGGGCCACAGGGGGTGGAGGCTACACCTTC.

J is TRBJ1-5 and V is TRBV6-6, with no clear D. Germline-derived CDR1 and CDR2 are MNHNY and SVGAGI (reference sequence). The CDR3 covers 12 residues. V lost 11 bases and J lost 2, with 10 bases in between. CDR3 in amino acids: CAGQAGNQPQHF. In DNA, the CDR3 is TGTGCCGGCCAGGCAGGCAATCAGCCCCAGCATTTT.

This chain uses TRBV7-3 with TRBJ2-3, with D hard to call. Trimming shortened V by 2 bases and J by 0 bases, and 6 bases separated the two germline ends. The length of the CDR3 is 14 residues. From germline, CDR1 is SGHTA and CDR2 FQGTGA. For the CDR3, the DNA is TGTGCCAGCAGCTTATGGGCTAGCACAGATACGCAGTATTTT. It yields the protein CASSLWASTDTQYF.

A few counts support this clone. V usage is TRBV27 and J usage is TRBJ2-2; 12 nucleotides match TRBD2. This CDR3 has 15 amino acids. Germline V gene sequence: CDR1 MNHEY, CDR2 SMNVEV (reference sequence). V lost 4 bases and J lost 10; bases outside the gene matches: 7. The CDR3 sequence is CASSSPLAGGLELFF. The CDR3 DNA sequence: TGTGCCAGCAGTTCACCTCTAGCGGGAGGGCTGGAGCTGTTTTTT.

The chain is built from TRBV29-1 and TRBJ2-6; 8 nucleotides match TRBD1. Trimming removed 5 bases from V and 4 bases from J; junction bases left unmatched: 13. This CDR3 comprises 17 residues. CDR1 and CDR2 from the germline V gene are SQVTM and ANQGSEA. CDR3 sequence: CSVRTGPGQEGANVLTF. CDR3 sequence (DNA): TGCAGCGTTAGGACAGGGCCGGGTCAAGAGGGGGCCAACGTCCTGACTTTC.

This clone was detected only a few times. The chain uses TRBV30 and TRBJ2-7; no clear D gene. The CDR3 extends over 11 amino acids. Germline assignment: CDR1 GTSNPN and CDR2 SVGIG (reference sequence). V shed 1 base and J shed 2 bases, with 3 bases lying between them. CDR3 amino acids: CAWSAAYEQYF. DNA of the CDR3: TGTGCCTGGAGTGCAGCCTACGAGCAGTACTTC.

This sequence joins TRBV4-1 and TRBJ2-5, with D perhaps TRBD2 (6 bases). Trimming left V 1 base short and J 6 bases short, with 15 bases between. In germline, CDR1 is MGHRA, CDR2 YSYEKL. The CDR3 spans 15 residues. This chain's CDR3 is CASSQGEAGLKTQYF. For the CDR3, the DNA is TGCGCCAGCAGCCAAGGGGAGGCAGGGCTGAAGACCCAGTACTTC.

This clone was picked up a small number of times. The CDR3 protein is CASQSSGGEGETQYF. Here the CDR3 DNA reads TGTGCCAGCCAATCTAGCGGGGGGGAGGGTGAGACCCAGTACTTC. The gene calls are TRBV5-4 and TRBJ2-5; 12 bases are shared with TRBD2. J gave up 5 bases and V 7 bases, and 9 bases lay outside the gene matches. The V gene's germline CDR1 is SGHNT and CDR2 YYREEE (reference sequence). The CDR3 loop spans 15 amino acids.

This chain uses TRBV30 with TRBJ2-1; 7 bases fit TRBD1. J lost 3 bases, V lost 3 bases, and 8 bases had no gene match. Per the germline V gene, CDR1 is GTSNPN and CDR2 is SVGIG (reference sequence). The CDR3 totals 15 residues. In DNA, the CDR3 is TGTGCCTGGAGCGCCGACAGGGAGTTCTACAATGAGCAGTTCTTC. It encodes CAWSADREFYNEQFF.

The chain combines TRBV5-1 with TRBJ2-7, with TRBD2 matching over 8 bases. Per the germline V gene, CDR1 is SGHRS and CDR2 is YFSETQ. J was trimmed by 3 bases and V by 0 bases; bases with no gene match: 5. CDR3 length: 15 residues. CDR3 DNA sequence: TGCGCCAGCAGCTTGGTTAGCGGGGTCTTCTACGAGCAGTACTTC. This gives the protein CASSLVSGVFYEQYF.

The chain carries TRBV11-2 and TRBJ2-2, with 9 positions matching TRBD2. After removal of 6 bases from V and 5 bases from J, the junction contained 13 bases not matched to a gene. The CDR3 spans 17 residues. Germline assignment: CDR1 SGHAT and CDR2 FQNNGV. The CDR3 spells CASSGFSLAGLTGELFF. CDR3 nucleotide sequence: TGTGCCAGCAGTGGATTTTCTCTAGCGGGGCTAACCGGGGAGCTGTTTTTT.

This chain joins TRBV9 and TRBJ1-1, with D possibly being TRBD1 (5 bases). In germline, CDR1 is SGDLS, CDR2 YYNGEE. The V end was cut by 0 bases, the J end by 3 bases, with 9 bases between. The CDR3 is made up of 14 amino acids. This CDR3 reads CASSVVRVYTEAFF. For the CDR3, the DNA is TGTGCCAGCAGCGTAGTCAGGGTATACACTGAAGCTTTCTTT.

As DNA, the CDR3 is TGTGCCAGTAGCCAATACCATAGCGGGGGGGCAGATACGCAGTATTTT. It encodes CASSQYHSGGADTQYF. J is TRBJ2-3 and V is TRBV19; 11 bases fit TRBD2. The germline gives CDR1 LNHDA, CDR2 SQIVND (reference sequence). The V gene end was trimmed by 6 bases and the J gene end by 4 bases; junction bases not matched to a gene: 9. CDR3 size: 16 residues.

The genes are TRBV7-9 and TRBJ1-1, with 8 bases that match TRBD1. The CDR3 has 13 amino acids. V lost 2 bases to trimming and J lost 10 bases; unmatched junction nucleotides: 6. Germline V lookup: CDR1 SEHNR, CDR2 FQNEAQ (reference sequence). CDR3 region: CASSLTTDRVAFF. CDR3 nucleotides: TGTGCCAGCAGCTTAACGACGGACAGGGTAGCTTTCTTT.

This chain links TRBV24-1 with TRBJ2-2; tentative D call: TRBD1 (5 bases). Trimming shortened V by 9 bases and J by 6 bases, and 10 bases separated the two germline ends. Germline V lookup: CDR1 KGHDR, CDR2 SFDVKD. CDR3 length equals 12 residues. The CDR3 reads CATGRVPGELFF. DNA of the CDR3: TGTGCCACCGGCAGGGTGCCCGGGGAGCTGTTTTTT.

The CDR3 protein is CASSQESLAGGLTLNEQFF. The CDR3 DNA sequence: TGCGCCAGCAGCCAAGAGTCTCTAGCGGGGGGGCTCACACTGAATGAGCAGTTCTTC. The chain carries TRBV4-1 and TRBJ2-1; 12 nucleotides match TRBD2. Germline V lookup: CDR1 MGHRA, CDR2 YSYEKL. The junction had 13 bases not matched to a gene; V was cut back by 0 bases and J by 7 bases. This CDR3 contains 19 residues.

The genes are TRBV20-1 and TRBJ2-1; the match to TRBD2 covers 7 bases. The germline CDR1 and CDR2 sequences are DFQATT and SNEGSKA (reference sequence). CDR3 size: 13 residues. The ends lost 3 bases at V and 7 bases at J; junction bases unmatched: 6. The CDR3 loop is CSASNAGENEQFF. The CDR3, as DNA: TGCAGTGCTAGTAACGCGGGAGAAAATGAGCAGTTCTTC.

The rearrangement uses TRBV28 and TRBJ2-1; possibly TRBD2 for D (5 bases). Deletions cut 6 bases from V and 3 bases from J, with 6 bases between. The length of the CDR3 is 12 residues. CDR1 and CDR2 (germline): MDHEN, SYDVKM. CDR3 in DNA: TGTGCCAGCAGACGGGGCTACAATGAGCAGTTCTTC. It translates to CASRRGYNEQFF.

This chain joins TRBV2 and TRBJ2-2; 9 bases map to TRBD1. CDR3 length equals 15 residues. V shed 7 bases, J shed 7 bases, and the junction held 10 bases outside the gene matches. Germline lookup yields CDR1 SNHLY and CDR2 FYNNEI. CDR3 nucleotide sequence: TGTGCCAGCATCGCCGACAGGGGGGGCCTCGGGGAGCTGTTTTTT. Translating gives CASIADRGGLGELFF.

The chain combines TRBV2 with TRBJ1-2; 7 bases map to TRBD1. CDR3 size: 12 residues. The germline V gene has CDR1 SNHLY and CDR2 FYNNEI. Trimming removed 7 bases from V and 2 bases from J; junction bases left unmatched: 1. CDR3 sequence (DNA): TGTGCCAGCAAGACAGGGAACTATGGCTACACCTTC. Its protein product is CASKTGNYGYTF.